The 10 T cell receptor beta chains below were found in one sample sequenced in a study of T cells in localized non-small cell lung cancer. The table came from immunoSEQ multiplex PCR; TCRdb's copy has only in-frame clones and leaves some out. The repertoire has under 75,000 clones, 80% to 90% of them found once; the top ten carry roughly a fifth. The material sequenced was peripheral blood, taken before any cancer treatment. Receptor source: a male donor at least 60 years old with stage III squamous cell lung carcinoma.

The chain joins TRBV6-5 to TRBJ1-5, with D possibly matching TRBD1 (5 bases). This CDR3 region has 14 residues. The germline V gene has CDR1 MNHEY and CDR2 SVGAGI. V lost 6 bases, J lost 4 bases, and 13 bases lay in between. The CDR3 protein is CASSRGYENQPQHF. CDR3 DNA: TGTGCCAGCAGCCGGGGGTACGAGAATCAGCCCCAGCATTTT.

The CDR3 sequence: CASSPSRGYTF. CDR3 sequence (DNA): TGTGCCAGCAGTCCGTCGCGGGGCTACACCTTC. The chain has TRBV6-1 and TRBJ1-2, with D hard to call. Germline CDR1 reads MNHNS; CDR2 reads SASEGT. The V end lost 5 bases, the J end lost 8 bases, and 9 bases lay between the germline ends. This CDR3 has 11 amino acids.

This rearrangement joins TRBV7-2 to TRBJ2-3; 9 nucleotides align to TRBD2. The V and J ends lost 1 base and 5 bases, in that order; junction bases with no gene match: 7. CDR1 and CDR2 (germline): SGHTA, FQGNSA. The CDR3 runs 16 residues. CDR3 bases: TGTGCCAGCAGCTTAGTGCGGCGGGGGGGCAAAGATACGCAGTATTTT. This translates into CASSLVRRGGKDTQYF. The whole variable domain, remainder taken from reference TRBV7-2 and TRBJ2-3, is GAGVSQSPSNKVTEKGKDVELRCDPISGHTALYWYRQSLGQGLEFLIYFQGNSAPDKSGLPSDRFSAERTGGSVSTLTIQRTQQEDSAVYLCASSLVRRGGKDTQYFGPGTRLTVL.

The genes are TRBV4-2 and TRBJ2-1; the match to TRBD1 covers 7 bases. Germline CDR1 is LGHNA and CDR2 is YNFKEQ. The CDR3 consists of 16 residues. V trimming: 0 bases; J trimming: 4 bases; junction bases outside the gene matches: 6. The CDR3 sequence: CASSQEAGQAYNEQFF. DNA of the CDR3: TGTGCCAGCAGCCAAGAAGCAGGACAGGCATACAATGAGCAGTTCTTC.

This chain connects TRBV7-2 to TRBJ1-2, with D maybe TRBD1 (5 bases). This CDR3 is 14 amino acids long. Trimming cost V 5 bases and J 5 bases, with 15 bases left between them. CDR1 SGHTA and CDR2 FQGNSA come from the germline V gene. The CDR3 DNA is TGTGCCAGCAGCAAAGGGACGGAACATTATGGCTACACCTTC. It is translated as CASSKGTEHYGYTF.

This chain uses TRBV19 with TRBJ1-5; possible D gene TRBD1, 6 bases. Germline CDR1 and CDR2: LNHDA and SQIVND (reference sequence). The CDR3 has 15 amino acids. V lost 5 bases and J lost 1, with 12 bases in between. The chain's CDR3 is CASSHRVQSNQPQHF. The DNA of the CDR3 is TGTGCCAGTAGTCACAGGGTGCAGAGCAATCAGCCCCAGCATTTT.

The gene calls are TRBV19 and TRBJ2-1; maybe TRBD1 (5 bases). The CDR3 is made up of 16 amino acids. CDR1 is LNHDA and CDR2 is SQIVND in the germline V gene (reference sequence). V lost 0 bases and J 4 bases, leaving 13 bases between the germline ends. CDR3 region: CASSIESVAGYNEQFF. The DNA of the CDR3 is TGTGCCAGTAGTATAGAATCGGTTGCAGGGTACAATGAGCAGTTCTTC.

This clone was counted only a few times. CDR3 bases: TGTGCCAGCAGCCCGGGGCACGGCAGGAGGGGAAACACCATATATTTT. Amino acid sequence: CASSPGHGRRGNTIYF. The chain recombines TRBV11-2 with TRBJ1-3; TRBD1 might be the D (5 bases). The CDR3 contains 16 residues. The V end lost 5 bases, the J end lost 4 bases, and 18 bases lay between the germline ends. Germline V gives CDR1 SGHAT, CDR2 FQNNGV.

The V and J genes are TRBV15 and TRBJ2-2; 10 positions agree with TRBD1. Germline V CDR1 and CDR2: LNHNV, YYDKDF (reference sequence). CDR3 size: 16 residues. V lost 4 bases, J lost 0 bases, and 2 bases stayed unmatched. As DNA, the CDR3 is TGTGCCACCAGCAAGACAGGGGGCGCGAACACCGGGGAGCTGTTTTTT. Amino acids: CATSKTGGANTGELFF.

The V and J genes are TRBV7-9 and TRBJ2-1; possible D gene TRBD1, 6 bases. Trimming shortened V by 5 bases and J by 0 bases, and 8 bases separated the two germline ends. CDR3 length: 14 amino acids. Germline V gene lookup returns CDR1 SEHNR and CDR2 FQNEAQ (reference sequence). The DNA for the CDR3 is TGTGCCAGCAGCCGACAGGACTCCTACAATGAGCAGTTCTTC. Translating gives CASSRQDSYNEQFF.